Below are 10 T cell receptor beta chains sequenced from a single sample in a study of T-cell reconstitution after alpha-beta-depleted transplantation in children. Preparation of the TCRbeta library involved a method that used unique molecular identifiers. TCRdb independently ran MiXCR on the PCR reads; one entry per CDR3 protein. The sample holds about 580,000 distinct CDR3 sequences; about 23% are singletons and the top ten take 13% to 15%. The specimen comprised PBMCs, mostly from graft donor cells, sampled 360 days after TCRalphabeta/CD19-depleted stem cell transplant. These receptor sequences come from a boy in the first two years of life who had a stem cell transplant for acute myeloid leukemia, so the T cells may come from the graft donor.

This clonotype was seen at least ten times. This chain joins TRBV6-5 and TRBJ1-1; D gene ambiguous. CDR3 length: 12 residues. The germline V and J ends were trimmed by 6 bases and 1 base, with 6 bases remaining between them. Per germline, CDR1 MNHEY and CDR2 SVGAGI. The DNA of the CDR3 is TGTGCCAGCAGGCACAGGAACACTGAAGCTTTCTTT. It translates to CASRHRNTEAFF.

At least ten counts were recorded for this clonotype. The V and J genes are TRBV20-1 and TRBJ2-5; 8 nucleotides agree with TRBD2. V was clipped by 5 bases and J by 2 bases; unmatched bases: 10. Germline lookup yields CDR1 DFQATT and CDR2 SNEGSKA (reference sequence). The CDR3 is made up of 15 amino acids. This CDR3 is CSAPNPGLEQETQYF. The CDR3 DNA reads TGCAGTGCTCCTAACCCGGGACTAGAGCAAGAGACCCAGTACTTC.

This clonotype has more than one count but fewer than ten. V and J are TRBV12-3 or TRBV12-4 and TRBJ2-5; 8 bases map to TRBD2. J gave up 3 bases and V 5 bases, and 8 bases lay outside the gene matches. CDR3 length: 15 residues. Written as DNA, the CDR3 is TGTGCCAGCAGTGCTACCGGGACTAGGGAAGAGACCCAGTACTTC. Translation gives CASSATGTREETQYF.

This clonotype has only a few counts. The gene calls are TRBV20-1 and TRBJ2-1, with 10 bases that match TRBD2. The CDR3 is 14 residues long. With 5 bases clipped from V and 6 bases from J, the junction kept 7 bases outside the gene matches. CDR1 DFQATT and CDR2 SNEGSKA come from the germline V gene (reference sequence). The CDR3 is CSALGLARANEQFF. The CDR3 DNA sequence: TGCAGTGCTCTGGGACTAGCGAGGGCCAATGAGCAGTTCTTC.

This clonotype was recorded at least ten times. The rearrangement joins TRBV20-1 to TRBJ2-3; D tentatively fits TRBD1 or TRBD2 (6 bases each). The CDR3 runs to 17 residues. Trimming took 2 bases from V and 0 from J, leaving 18 bases between them. The germline V gene has CDR1 DFQATT and CDR2 SNEGSKA (reference sequence). CDR3 in DNA: TGCAGTGCTAGATATGGATCGGGGGCCTCTAGCACAGATACGCAGTATTTT. It encodes CSARYGSGASSTDTQYF.

The rearrangement joins TRBV20-1 to TRBJ2-1; TRBD2 matches at 9 bases. This CDR3 is built from 14 residues. Trimming removed 6 bases from V and 3 bases from J; junction bases left unmatched: 6. Looked up from germline, CDR1 is DFQATT and CDR2 is SNEGSKA (reference sequence). This CDR3 is CSAPLAGSYNEQFF. CDR3 DNA sequence: TGCAGTGCGCCCCTAGCGGGGAGCTACAATGAGCAGTTCTTC.

This clonotype was picked up a small number of times. The chain recombines TRBV12-3 or TRBV12-4 with TRBJ1-1; no reliable D call. The CDR3 has 15 residues. The V end was cut by 4 bases, the J end by 1 base, with 13 bases between. The CDR3 loop is CASSSQKLKNTEAFF. CDR3 bases: TGTGCCAGCAGTTCTCAGAAATTAAAGAACACTGAAGCTTTCTTT.

This CDR3 is CSARDPQGQKHEQYV. The CDR3 DNA sequence: TGCAGTGCTAGAGATCCCCAGGGGCAGAAACACGAGCAGTACGTC. The chain uses TRBV20-1 and TRBJ2-7; possible D gene TRBD1, 6 bases. The CDR3 totals 15 residues. Trimming pared 0 bases from V and 5 bases from J, leaving 17 bases between. CDR1 and CDR2 from the germline V gene are DFQATT and SNEGSKA (reference sequence).

This clonotype was detected only a few times. The chain has TRBV29-1 and TRBJ1-1; possible D gene TRBD1, 6 bases. Trimming cost V 6 bases and J 4 bases, with 12 bases left between them. The V gene's germline CDR1 is SQVTM and CDR2 ANQGSEA. This CDR3 is 12 amino acids long. The CDR3 here is CSVTGSGTEAFF. The CDR3 coding sequence is TGCAGCGTAACAGGGAGTGGCACTGAAGCTTTCTTT.

The V call is TRBV10-3, the J call TRBJ1-3; TRBD1 might be the D (6 bases). The germline CDR1 and CDR2 sequences are ENHRY and SYGVKD. The CDR3 runs to 14 residues. The germline V and J ends were trimmed by 8 bases and 5 bases, with 16 bases remaining between them. The CDR3: CAISQGPRRNTIYF. CDR3 DNA: TGTGCCATCTCCCAGGGGCCGAGGAGAAACACCATATATTTT.